This entry is about one TCR beta chain. Its target is unknown. Sequencing used immunoSEQ multiplex PCR; TCRdb keeps in-frame clones, though not all of them. The data show roughly 57,000 clones, 93% seen once. The data derive from a study of cytomegalovirus exposure and HLA in healthy donors. Study context: In a later analysis, the roughly 120 validation repertoires were reported to have used the same platform as the approximately 620 first-cohort repertoires.

Study-wide points: Subsequent analysis of the 120 or so validation repertoires found a tendency for first-cohort TCR clusters to co-occur. Rarity held for most TCR sequences, but there were some public TCRs that occurred in many donors.

These donors were members of the roughly 110-subject validation cohort, a group separate from the approximately 670-subject first cohort. The sample taken for sequencing was PBMCs. The receptor comes from a woman aged 18-29 years in good health and CMV-seropositive.

Here the CDR3 DNA reads TGTGCCAGCAGTCCGATGGGACAGGCCAATCAGCCCCAGCATTTT. This sequence encodes CASSPMGQANQPQHF. This chain connects TRBV6-6 to TRBJ1-5; 8 bases match TRBD1. The CDR3 extends over 15 amino acids. Per germline, CDR1 MNHNY and CDR2 SVGAGI (reference sequence). With 5 bases clipped from V and 3 bases from J, the junction kept 6 bases outside the gene matches.